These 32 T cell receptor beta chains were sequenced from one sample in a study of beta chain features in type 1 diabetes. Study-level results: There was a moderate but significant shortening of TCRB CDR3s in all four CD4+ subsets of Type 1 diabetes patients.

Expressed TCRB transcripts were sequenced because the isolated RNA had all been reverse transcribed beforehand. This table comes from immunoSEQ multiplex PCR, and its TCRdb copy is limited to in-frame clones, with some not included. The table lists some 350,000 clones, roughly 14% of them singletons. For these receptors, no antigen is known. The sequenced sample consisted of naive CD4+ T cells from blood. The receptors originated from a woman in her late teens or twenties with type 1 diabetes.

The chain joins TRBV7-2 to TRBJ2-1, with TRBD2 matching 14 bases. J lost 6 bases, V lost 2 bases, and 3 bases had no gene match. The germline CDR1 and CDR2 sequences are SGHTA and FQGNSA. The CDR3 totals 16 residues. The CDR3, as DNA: TGTGCCAGCAGCTTATGGGGGACTAGCGGGAGCAATGAGCAGTTCTTC. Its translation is CASSLWGTSGSNEQFF.

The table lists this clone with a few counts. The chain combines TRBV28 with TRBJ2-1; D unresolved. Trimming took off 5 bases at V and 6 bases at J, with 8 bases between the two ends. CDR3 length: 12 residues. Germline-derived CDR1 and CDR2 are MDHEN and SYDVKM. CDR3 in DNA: TGTGCCAGCAGTGAGTATAGCAATGAGCAGTTCTTC. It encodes CASSEYSNEQFF.

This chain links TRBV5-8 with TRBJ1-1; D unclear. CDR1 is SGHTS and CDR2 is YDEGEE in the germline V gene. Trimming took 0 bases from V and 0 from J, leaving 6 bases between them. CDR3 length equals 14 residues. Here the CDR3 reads CASSLEDLNTEAFF. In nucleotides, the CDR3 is TGTGCCAGCAGCTTGGAGGACTTGAACACTGAAGCTTTCTTT.

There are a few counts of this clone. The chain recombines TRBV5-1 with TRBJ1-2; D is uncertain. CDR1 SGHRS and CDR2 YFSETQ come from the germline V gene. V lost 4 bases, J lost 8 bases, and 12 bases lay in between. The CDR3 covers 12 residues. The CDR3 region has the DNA TGCGCCAGCAGCGAGCCCGCGGGGGGCTACACCTTC. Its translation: CASSEPAGGYTF.

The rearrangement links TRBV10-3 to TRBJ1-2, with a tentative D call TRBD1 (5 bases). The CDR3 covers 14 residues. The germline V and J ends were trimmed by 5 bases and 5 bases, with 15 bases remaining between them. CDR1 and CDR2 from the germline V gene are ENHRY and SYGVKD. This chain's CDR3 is CAISPGEREYGYTF. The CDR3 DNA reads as TGTGCCATCAGTCCGGGGGAGAGGGAATATGGCTACACCTTC.

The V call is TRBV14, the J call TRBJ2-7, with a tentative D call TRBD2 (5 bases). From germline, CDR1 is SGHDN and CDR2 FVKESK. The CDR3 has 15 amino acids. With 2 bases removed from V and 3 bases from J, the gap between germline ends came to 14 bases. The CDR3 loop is CASSQYIGVRYEQYF. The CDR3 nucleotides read TGTGCCAGCAGCCAATATATCGGGGTTCGCTACGAGCAGTACTTC. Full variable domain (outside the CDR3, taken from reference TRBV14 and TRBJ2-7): EAGVTQFPSHSVIEKGQTVTLRCDPISGHDNLYWYRRVMGKEIKFLLHFVKESKQDESGMPNNRFLAERTGGTYSTLKVQPAELEDSGVYFCASSQYIGVRYEQYFGPGTRLTVT.

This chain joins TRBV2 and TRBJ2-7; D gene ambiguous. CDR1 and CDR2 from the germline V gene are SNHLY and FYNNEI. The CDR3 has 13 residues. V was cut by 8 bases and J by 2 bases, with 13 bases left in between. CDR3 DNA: TGTGCCAGCCGATGGAGACTCGCCTACGAGCAGTACGTC. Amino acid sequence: CASRWRLAYEQYV.

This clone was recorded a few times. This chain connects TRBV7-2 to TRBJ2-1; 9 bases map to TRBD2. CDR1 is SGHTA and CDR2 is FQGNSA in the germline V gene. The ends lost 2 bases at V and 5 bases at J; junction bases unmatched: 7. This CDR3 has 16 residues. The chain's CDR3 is CASSLLGGRAHNEQFF. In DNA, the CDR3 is TGTGCCAGCAGCTTACTCGGCGGGAGGGCCCACAATGAGCAGTTCTTC. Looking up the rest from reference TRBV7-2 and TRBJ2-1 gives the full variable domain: GAGVSQSPSNKVTEKGKDVELRCDPISGHTALYWYRQSLGQGLEFLIYFQGNSAPDKSGLPSDRFSAERTGGSVSTLTIQRTQQEDSAVYLCASSLLGGRAHNEQFFGPGTRLTVL.

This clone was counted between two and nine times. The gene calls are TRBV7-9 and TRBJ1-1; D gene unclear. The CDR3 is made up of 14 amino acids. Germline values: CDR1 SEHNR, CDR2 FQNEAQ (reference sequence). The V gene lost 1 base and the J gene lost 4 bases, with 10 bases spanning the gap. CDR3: CASSLGGTITEAFF. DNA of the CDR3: TGTGCCAGCAGCTTAGGTGGCACAATCACTGAAGCTTTCTTT.

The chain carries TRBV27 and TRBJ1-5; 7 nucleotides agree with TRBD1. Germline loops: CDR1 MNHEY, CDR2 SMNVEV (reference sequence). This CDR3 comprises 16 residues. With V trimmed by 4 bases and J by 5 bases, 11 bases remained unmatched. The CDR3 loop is CASSSGQDEAYQPQHF. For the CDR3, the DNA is TGTGCCAGCAGTTCTGGACAGGATGAGGCCTATCAGCCCCAGCATTTT.

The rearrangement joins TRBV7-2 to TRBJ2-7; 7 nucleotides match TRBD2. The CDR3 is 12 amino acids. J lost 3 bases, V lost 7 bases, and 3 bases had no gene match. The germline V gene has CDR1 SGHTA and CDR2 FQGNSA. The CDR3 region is CASTPGGYEQYF. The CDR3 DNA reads TGTGCCAGCACCCCGGGGGGCTACGAGCAGTACTTC.

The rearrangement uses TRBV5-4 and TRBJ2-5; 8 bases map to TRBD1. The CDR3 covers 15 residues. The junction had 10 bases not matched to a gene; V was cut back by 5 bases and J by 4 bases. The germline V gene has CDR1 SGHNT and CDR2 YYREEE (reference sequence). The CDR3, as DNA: TGTGCCAGCAGATCCCGACAGGGGATGTCAGAGACCCAGTACTTC. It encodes CASRSRQGMSETQYF.

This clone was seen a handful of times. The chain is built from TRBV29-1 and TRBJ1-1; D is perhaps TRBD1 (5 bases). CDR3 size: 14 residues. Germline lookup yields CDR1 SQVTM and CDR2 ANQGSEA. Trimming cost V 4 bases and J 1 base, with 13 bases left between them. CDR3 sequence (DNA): TGCAGCGTTGCCCTGGGACTCCGGAACACTGAAGCTTTCTTT. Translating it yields CSVALGLRNTEAFF. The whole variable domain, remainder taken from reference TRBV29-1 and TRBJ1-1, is SAVISQKPSRDICQRGTSLTIQCQVDSQVTMMFWYRQQPGQSLTLIATANQGSEATYESGFVIDKFPISRPNLTFSTLTVSNMSPEDSSIYLCSVALGLRNTEAFFGQGTRLTVV.

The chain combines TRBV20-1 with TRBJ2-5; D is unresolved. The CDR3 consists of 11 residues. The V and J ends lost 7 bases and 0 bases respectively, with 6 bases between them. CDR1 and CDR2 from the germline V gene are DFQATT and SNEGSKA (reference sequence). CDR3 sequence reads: CSGVYQETQYF. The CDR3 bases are TGCAGTGGAGTGTACCAAGAGACCCAGTACTTC.

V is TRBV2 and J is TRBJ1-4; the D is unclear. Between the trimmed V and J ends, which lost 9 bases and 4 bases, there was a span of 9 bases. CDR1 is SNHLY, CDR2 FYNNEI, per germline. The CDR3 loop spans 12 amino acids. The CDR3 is CARRALNEKLFF. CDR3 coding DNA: TGTGCCAGGCGGGCCCTTAATGAAAAACTGTTTTTT.

The CDR3 nucleotides are TGTGCCACCCTCGATCAGGGTTGGTATGGCTACACCTTC. Its translation: CATLDQGWYGYTF. The V call is TRBV7-9, the J call TRBJ1-2; D is perhaps TRBD1 (5 bases). CDR1 is SEHNR and CDR2 is FQNEAQ in the germline V gene (reference sequence). The CDR3 runs to 13 residues. With 10 bases removed from V and 5 bases from J, the gap between germline ends came to 17 bases.

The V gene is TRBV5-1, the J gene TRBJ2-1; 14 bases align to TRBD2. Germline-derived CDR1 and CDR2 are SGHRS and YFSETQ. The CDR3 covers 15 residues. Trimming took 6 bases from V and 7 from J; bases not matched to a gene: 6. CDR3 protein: CASTGLAGVYNEQFF. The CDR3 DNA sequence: TGCGCCAGCACGGGACTAGCGGGAGTATATAATGAGCAGTTCTTC.

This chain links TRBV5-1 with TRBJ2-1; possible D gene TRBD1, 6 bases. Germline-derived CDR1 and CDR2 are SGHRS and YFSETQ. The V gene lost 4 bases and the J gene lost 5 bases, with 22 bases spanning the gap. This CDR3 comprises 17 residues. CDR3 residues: CASSPPGMSWTDNEQFF. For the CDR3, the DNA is TGCGCCAGCAGCCCGCCCGGAATGTCCTGGACAGACAATGAGCAGTTCTTC.

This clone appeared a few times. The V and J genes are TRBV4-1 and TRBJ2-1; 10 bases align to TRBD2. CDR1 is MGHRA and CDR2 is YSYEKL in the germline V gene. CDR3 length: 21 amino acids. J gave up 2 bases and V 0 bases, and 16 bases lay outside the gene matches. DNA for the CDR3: TGCGCCAGCAGCCAAGATCTTGCCCGGAGCGGGAGGGTCAGTCCCTACAATGAGCAGTTCTTC. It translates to CASSQDLARSGRVSPYNEQFF.

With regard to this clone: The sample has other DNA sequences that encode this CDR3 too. The chain's CDR3 is CAWGQGGNQPQHF. The CDR3 coding sequence is TGTGCCTGGGGACAGGGGGGCAATCAGCCCCAGCATTTT. This chain links TRBV30 with TRBJ1-5; 10 bases are shared with TRBD1. After removal of 5 bases from V and 2 bases from J, the junction contained 0 bases not matched to a gene. The CDR3 extends over 13 amino acids. Germline V gives CDR1 GTSNPN, CDR2 SVGIG (reference sequence).

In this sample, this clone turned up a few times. The CDR3 sequence is CASSSLAGGEFF. The DNA for the CDR3 is TGTGCCAGCAGTTCACTAGCGGGAGGGGAGTTCTTC. This sequence joins TRBV6-1 and TRBJ2-1; the match to TRBD2 covers 13 bases. CDR1 and CDR2 (germline): MNHNS, SASEGT. Trimming cost V 5 bases and J 14 bases; bases outside gene matches: 3. The CDR3 has 12 amino acids.

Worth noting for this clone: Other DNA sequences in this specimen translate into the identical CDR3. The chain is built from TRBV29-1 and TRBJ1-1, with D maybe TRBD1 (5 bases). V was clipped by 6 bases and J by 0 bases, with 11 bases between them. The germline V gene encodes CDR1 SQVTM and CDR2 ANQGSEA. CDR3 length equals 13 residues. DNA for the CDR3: TGCAGCGTGGGGGGGACGGTGAACACTGAAGCTTTCTTT. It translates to CSVGGTVNTEAFF.

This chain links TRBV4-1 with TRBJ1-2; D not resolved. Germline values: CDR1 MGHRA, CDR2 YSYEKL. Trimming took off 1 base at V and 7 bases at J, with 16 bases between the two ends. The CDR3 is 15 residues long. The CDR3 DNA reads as TGCGCCAGCAGCCAAGGAAGAACCCGTCCGGGTGGCTACACCTTC. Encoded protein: CASSQGRTRPGGYTF.

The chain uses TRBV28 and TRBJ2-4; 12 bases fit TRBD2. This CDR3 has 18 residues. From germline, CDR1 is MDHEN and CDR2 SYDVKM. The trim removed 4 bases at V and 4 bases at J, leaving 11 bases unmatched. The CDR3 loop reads CASSSQPPGLAGKNIQYF. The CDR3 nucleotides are TGTGCCAGCAGTTCCCAACCCCCCGGACTAGCGGGGAAAAACATTCAGTACTTC.

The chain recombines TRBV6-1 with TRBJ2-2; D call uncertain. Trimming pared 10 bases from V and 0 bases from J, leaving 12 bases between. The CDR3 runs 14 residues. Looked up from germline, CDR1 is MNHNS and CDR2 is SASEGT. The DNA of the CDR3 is TGTGCCACCGTAGTCTCCGCGAACACCGGGGAGCTGTTTTTT. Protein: CATVVSANTGELFF.

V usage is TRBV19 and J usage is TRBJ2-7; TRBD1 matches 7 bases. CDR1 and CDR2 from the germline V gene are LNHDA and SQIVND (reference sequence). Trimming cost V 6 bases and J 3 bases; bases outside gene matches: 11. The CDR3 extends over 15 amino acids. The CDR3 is CASSLMKGANYEQYF. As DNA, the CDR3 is TGTGCCAGTAGCCTCATGAAGGGGGCTAACTACGAGCAGTACTTC. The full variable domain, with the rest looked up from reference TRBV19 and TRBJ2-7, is DGGITQSPKYLFRKEGQNVTLSCEQNLNHDAMYWYRQDPGQGLRLIYYSQIVNDFQKGDIAEGYSVSREKKESFPLTVTSAQKNPTAFYLCASSLMKGANYEQYFGPGTRLTVT.

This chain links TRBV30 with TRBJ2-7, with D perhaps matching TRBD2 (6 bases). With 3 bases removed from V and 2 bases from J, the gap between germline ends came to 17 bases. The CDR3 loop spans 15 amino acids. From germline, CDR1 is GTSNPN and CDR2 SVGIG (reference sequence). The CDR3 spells CAWSAVEGRTYEQYF. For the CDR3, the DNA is TGTGCCTGGAGCGCGGTGGAGGGACGGACCTACGAGCAGTACTTC.

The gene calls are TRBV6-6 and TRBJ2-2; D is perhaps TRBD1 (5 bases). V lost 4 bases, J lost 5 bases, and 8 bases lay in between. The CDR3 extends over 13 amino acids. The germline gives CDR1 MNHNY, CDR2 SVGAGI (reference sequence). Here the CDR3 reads CASSSQGTGELFF. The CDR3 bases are TGTGCCAGCAGTTCCCAGGGTACCGGGGAGCTGTTTTTT.

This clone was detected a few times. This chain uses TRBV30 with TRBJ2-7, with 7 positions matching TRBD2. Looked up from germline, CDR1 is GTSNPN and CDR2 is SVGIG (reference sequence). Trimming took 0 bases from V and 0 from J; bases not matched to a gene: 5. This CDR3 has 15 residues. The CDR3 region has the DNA TGTGCCTGGAGTGTAGGTAGCGGGTACTCCTACGAGCAGTACTTC. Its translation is CAWSVGSGYSYEQYF.

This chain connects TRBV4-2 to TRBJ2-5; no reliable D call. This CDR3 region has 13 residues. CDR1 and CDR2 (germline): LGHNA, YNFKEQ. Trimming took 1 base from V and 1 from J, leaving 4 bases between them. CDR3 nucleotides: TGTGCCAGCAGCCAAGGCAGCCAAGAGACCCAGTACTTC. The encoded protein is CASSQGSQETQYF.

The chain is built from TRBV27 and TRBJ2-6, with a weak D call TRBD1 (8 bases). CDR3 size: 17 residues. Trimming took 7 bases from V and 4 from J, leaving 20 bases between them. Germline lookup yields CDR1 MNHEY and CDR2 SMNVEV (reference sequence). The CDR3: CASTEQGGLRGANVLTF. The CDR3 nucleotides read TGTGCCAGCACGGAACAGGGGGGGCTAAGAGGGGCCAACGTCCTGACTTTC.

CDR3 nucleotide sequence: TGTGCCATCAGTGAGCCTAGCGACCTATACAATGAGCAGTTCTTC. It encodes CAISEPSDLYNEQFF. This rearrangement joins TRBV10-3 to TRBJ2-1; D possibly corresponds to TRBD2 (6 bases). Per the germline V gene, CDR1 is ENHRY and CDR2 is SYGVKD. V was pared by 2 bases and J by 4 bases, with 12 bases between. The length of the CDR3 is 15 residues.